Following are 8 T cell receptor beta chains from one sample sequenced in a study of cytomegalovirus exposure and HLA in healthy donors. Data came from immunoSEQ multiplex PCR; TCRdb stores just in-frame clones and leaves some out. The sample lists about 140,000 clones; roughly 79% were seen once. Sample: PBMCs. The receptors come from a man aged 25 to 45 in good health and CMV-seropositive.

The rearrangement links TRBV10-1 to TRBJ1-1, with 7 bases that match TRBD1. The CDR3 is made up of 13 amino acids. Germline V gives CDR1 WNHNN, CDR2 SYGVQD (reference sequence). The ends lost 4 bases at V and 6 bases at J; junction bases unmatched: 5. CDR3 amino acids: CASSGDRGAEAFF. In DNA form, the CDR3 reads TGCGCCAGCAGTGGGGACAGAGGGGCTGAAGCTTTCTTT.

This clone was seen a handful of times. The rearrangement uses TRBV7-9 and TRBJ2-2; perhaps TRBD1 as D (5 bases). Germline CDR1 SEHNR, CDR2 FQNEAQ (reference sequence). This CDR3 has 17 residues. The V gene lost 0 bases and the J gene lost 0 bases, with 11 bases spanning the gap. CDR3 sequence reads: CASSLAQGSSNTGELFF. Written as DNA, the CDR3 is TGTGCCAGCAGCTTAGCGCAGGGCAGTTCGAACACCGGGGAGCTGTTTTTT. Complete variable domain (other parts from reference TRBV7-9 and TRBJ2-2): DTGVSQNPRHKITKRGQNVTFRCDPISEHNRLYWYRQTLGQGPEFLTYFQNEAQLEKSRLLSDRFSAERPKGSFSTLEIQRTEQGDSAMYLCASSLAQGSSNTGELFFGEGSRLTVL.

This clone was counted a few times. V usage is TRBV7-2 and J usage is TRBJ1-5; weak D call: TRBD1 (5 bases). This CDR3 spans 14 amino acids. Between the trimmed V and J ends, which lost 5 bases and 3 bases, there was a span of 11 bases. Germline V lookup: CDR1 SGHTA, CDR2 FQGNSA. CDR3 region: CASSVDSPNQPQHF. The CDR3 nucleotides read TGTGCCAGCAGCGTAGACAGTCCCAATCAGCCCCAGCATTTT.

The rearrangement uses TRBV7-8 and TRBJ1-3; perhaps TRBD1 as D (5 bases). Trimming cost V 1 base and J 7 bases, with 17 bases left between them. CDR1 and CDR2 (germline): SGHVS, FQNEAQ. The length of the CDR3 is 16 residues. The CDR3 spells CASSLGQGPTKNTIYF. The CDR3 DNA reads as TGTGCCAGCAGCTTAGGGCAGGGCCCTACAAAGAACACCATATATTTT.

This CDR3 is CATSRAGQSSNQPQHF. The CDR3 DNA sequence: TGTGCCACCAGCAGAGCCGGACAGAGTAGCAATCAGCCCCAGCATTTT. The V gene is TRBV15, the J gene TRBJ1-5; possible D gene TRBD1, 6 bases. V lost 1 base, J lost 0 bases, and 10 bases lay in between. The CDR3 is made up of 16 amino acids. Germline V gene data show CDR1 as LNHNV and CDR2 as YYDKDF (reference sequence).

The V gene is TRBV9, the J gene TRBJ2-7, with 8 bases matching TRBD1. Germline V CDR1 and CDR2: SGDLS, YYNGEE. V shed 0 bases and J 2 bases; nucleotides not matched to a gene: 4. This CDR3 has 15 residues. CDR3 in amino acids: CASSVASQGAYEQYF. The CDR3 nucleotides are TGTGCCAGCAGCGTAGCGTCACAGGGGGCCTACGAGCAGTACTTC.

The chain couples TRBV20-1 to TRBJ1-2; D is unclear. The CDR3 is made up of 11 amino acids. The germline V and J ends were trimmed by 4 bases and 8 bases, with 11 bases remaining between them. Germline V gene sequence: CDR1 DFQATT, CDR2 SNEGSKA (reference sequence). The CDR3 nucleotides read TGCAGTGCTACCGGGATCGGAGGCTACACCTTC. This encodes CSATGIGGYTF.

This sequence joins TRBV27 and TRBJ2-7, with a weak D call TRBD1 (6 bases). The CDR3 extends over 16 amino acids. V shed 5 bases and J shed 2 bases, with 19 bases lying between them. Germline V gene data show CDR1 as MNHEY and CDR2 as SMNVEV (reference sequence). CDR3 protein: CASSLGPGTSPYEQYF. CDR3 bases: TGTGCCAGCAGTCTAGGTCCCGGGACATCCCCCTACGAGCAGTACTTC.